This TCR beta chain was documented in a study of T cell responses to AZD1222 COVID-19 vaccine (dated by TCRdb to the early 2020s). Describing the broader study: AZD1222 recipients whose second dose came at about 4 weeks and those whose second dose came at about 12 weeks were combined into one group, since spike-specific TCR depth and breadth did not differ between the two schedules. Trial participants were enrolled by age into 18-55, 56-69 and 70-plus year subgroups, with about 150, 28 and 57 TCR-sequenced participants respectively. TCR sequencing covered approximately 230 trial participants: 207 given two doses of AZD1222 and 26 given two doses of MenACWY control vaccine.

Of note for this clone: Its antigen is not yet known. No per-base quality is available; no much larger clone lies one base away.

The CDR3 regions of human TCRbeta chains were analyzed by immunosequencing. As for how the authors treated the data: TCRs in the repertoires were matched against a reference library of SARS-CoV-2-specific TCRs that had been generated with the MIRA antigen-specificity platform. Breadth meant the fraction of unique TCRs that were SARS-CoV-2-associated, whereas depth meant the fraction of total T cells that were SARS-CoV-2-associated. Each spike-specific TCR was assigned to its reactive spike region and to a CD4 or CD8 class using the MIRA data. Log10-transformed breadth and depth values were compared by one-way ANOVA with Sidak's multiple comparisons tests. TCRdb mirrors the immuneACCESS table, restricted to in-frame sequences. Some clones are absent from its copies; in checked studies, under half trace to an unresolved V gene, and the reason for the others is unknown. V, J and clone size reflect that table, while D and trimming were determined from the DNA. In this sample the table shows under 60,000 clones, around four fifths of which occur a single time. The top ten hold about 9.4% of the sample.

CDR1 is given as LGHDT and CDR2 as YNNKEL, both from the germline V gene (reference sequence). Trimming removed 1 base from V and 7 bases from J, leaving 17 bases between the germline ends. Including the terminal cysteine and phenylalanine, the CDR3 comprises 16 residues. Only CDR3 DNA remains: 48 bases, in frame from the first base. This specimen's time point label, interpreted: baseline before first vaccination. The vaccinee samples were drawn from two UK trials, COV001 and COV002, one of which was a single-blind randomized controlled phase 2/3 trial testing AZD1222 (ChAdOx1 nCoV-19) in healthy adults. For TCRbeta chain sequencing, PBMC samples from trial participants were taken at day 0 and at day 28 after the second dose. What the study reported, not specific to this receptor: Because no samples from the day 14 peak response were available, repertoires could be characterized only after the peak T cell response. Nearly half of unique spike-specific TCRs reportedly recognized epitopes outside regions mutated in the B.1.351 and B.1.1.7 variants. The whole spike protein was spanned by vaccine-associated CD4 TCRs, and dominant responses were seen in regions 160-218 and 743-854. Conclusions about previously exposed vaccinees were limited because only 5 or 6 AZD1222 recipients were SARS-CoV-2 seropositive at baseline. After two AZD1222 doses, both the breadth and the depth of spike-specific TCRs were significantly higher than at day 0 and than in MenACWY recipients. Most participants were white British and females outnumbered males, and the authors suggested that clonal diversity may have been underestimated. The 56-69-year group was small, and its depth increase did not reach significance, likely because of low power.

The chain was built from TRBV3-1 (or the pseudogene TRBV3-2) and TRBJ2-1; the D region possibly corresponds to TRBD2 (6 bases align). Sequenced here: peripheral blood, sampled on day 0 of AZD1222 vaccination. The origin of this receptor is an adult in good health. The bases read TGTGCCAGCAGCCAAGCAGTACTAGCAAAGAGTAATGAGCAGTTCTTC. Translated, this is CASSQAVLAKSNEQFF.